This T cell receptor beta chain was identified in a study of Tregs in tolerant kidney transplant recipients. Study results and caveats: The small number of patients limits these findings pending further validation.

Assay: immunoSEQ multiplex PCR; the TCRdb copy retains only in-frame clones and omits some. The sample has tens of thousands of clones; roughly nine tenths are singletons. Recipients received nonmyeloablative bone marrow transplants from related graft donors, with transient mixed chimerism. Thawed PBMCs were FACS-sorted into unstimulated CD4+CD25+CD127- regulatory T cells, CD4+CD25- non-regulatory cells, CD4 and CD8 cells. With regard to this clone: Its target is not known.

The TCR comes from a human patient who received a combined kidney and bone marrow transplant. These T cells may partly come from the graft donor. This sample comprised CD8+ T cells from blood (PBMCs), obtained 24 months after the transplant.

CDR3 in DNA: TGTGCCAGCAGTTTATTCGGGACAGGATCCTCTGGAAACACCATATATTTT. It encodes CASSLFGTGSSGNTIYF. The chain employs TRBV28 and TRBJ1-3; 8 bases are a match to TRBD1. This CDR3 is 17 amino acids long. V trimming: 1 base; J trimming: 0 bases; junction bases outside the gene matches: 5. From germline, CDR1 is MDHEN and CDR2 SYDVKM.